This TCR beta chain was retrieved from a study of identical twins. Overall study findings and caveats: In monozygotic twins, models underestimated the sharing of out-of-frame TCR alpha. Abundant beta clonotypes from cord blood bore fewer insertions; memory repertoires lacked this pattern. With beta out-of-frame sequences, excess sharing by twins was weaker.

Each cDNA held unique molecular identifiers, and template switching gave it a universal primer site. TCRdb called the 5' RACE reads again in MiXCR, with one record for every CDR3 protein. In the table there are 1.5 million to 2 million distinct CDR3 sequences, around 29% of which are singletons. This CDR3 contains 14 residues. Germline loops: CDR1 SGHRS, CDR2 YFSETQ. V gave up 4 bases and J gave up 6 bases; unmatched junction bases: 7. Regarding this clonotype: Its antigen is not known.

The material sequenced was cord blood. This chain uses TRBV5-1 with TRBJ2-3; 8 positions agree with TRBD1. The TCR was taken from a newborn girl in good health. The CDR3 coding sequence is TGCGCCAGCAGCAATACAGGGGGTAGCGATACGCAGTATTTT. It specifies CASSNTGGSDTQYF.